The 19 T cell receptor beta chains below come from one sample, sequenced in a study of graft-versus-host responses after intestinal transplantation (dated by TCRdb to about 2021). The time point label, as the study defines it: cells obtained before transplantation from donor or recipient. Libraries were prepared through the immunoSEQ multiplex PCR assay. Held by TCRdb, this immuneACCESS table contains in-frame sequences only and omits some clones. Under half of the omission traces to an unresolved V gene where checked; the cause of the rest is unknown. The sample table shows about 90,000 clones, and roughly four fifths are seen once. The ten largest make up roughly 17% of the sample. These receptors' targets are unknown. Here the sequenced sample was unstimulated CD8+ T cells sorted from spleen or lymph node cells, taken before intestinal transplant. The receptors were gathered from a human donor who received an intestinal transplant.

In this sample, this clone turned up once. V gene TRBV9 combines with J gene TRBJ2-3; TRBD2 matches 9 bases. The V gene's germline CDR1 is SGDLS and CDR2 YYNGEE. V was pared by 0 bases and J by 2 bases, with 7 bases of the junction left unmatched. This CDR3 has 17 amino acids. Here the CDR3 reads CASSVETRGGDTDTQYF. Written as DNA, the CDR3 is TGTGCCAGCAGCGTAGAAACCCGCGGGGGGGACACAGATACGCAGTATTTT.

V is TRBV10-2 and J is TRBJ2-7; maybe TRBD2 (6 bases). In germline, CDR1 is WSHSY, CDR2 SAAADI. This CDR3 region has 16 residues. V dropped 0 bases and J dropped 5 bases, with 17 bases sitting between them. In DNA, the CDR3 is TGCGCCAGCAGTGAGTCGAGAGGGAGGCCCACGGACGAGCAGTACTTC. It encodes CASSESRGRPTDEQYF.

The genes are TRBV5-4 and TRBJ1-2; TRBD1 agrees at 10 bases. J lost 4 bases, V lost 3 bases, and 0 bases had no gene match. CDR1 SGHNT and CDR2 YYREEE come from the germline V gene (reference sequence). The CDR3 is made up of 13 amino acids. CDR3 sequence: CASSWTGGYGYTF. The CDR3 region has the DNA TGTGCCAGCAGCTGGACAGGGGGCTATGGCTACACCTTC. Looking up the rest from reference TRBV5-4 and TRBJ1-2 gives the full variable domain: ETGVTQSPTHLIKTRGQQVTLRCSSQSGHNTVSWYQQALGQGPQFIFQYYREEENGRGNFPPRFSGLQFPNYSSELNVNALELDDSALYLCASSWTGGYGYTFGSGTRLTVV.

V gene TRBV2 combines with J gene TRBJ2-7, with 11 nucleotides matching TRBD2. This CDR3 spans 15 amino acids. CDR1 is SNHLY and CDR2 is FYNNEI in the germline V gene. J was trimmed by 4 bases and V by 3 bases; bases with no gene match: 5. The CDR3 nucleotides read TGTGCCAGCAGTGATCCGGGACTAGCGGCTTACGAGCAGTACTTC. It translates to CASSDPGLAAYEQYF.

J is TRBJ1-2 and V is TRBV29-1; 7 bases agree with TRBD1. The CDR3 extends over 17 amino acids. The junction had 15 bases not matched to a gene; V was cut back by 3 bases and J by 2 bases. Per germline, CDR1 SQVTM and CDR2 ANQGSEA. CDR3 in DNA: TGCAGCGTTGAGAGCTATACAGGAAGGGGGCTGAACTATGGCTACACCTTC. Amino acid sequence: CSVESYTGRGLNYGYTF.

This chain joins TRBV6-6 and TRBJ2-5; 7 bases align to TRBD1. The DNA end favors TRBJ2-7, so the J call may be wrong. CDR1 MNHNY and CDR2 SVGAGI come from the germline V gene (reference sequence). The CDR3 runs to 14 residues. CDR3 residues: CASSGDSFIHEQYF. CDR3 sequence (DNA): TGTGCCAGCAGCGGGGACAGTTTTATCCACGAGCAGTACTTC.

This rearrangement joins TRBV4-1 to TRBJ1-2, with TRBD1 as a possible D gene (6 bases). Germline V gene data show CDR1 as MGHRA and CDR2 as YSYEKL. Trimming removed 1 base from V and 5 bases from J, with 14 bases in between. The CDR3 loop spans 15 amino acids. The CDR3 DNA reads as TGCGCCAGCAGCCAAGTTGTAGGGACACATTATGGCTACACCTTC. Amino acid sequence: CASSQVVGTHYGYTF.

The CDR3 protein is CASSQEGGAGQPQHF. For the CDR3, the DNA is TGTGCCAGCAGCCAAGAAGGGGGCGCGGGTCAGCCCCAGCATTTT. The rearrangement links TRBV7-6 to TRBJ1-5; 7 nucleotides match TRBD1. Unmatched junction bases numbered 10, after V lost 5 bases and J lost 6 bases. The CDR3 runs 15 residues. Looked up from germline, CDR1 is SGHVS and CDR2 is FNYEAQ.

The gene calls are TRBV19 and TRBJ2-7; D may be TRBD2 (6 bases). Germline V gene sequence: CDR1 LNHDA, CDR2 SQIVND (reference sequence). This CDR3 spans 13 amino acids. V was shortened by 5 bases and J by 0 bases, with 8 bases between the two germline ends. In nucleotides, the CDR3 is TGTGCCAGTAGTCCGGGGGACTCCTACGAGCAGTACTTC. Translating it yields CASSPGDSYEQYF.

The rearrangement links TRBV6-5 to TRBJ1-2; D is unresolved. The CDR3 spans 14 residues. The V gene's germline CDR1 is MNHEY and CDR2 SVGAGI. V dropped 2 bases and J dropped 1 base, with 8 bases sitting between them. The CDR3 here is CASSYTGGNYGYTF. CDR3 nucleotide sequence: TGTGCCAGCAGTTACACGGGAGGTAACTATGGCTACACCTTC.

The chain uses TRBV5-1 and TRBJ1-1, with TRBD1 identical over 9 bases. V lost 4 bases and J lost 7; bases outside the gene matches: 2. The length of the CDR3 is 12 residues. Germline V lookup: CDR1 SGHRS, CDR2 YFSETQ. The CDR3 DNA reads TGCGCCAGCAGCCCGGACAGGGGTGAAGCTTTCTTT. Amino acid sequence: CASSPDRGEAFF.

The rearrangement joins TRBV10-2 to TRBJ2-7; 7 bases fit TRBD2. Trimming at V came to 2 bases and at J to 4 bases, leaving 23 bases not matched to a gene. Germline V lookup: CDR1 WSHSY, CDR2 SAAADI. This CDR3 spans 20 amino acids. The CDR3 nucleotides read TGCGCCAGCAGTGAGCCCAGGGAGGTAAGTTTTGGGGGGGGTCGGTACGAGCAGTACTTC. Translating it yields CASSEPREVSFGGGRYEQYF.

V usage is TRBV14 and J usage is TRBJ2-5, with D uncertain. The CDR3 contains 15 residues. V lost 0 bases and J 4 bases, leaving 12 bases between the germline ends. Per germline, CDR1 SGHDN and CDR2 FVKESK. CDR3 sequence: CASSQDRSGRETQYF. The CDR3, as DNA: TGTGCCAGCAGCCAAGATAGGTCAGGTCGAGAGACCCAGTACTTC.

V and J are TRBV11-2 and TRBJ1-6; no clear D. The CDR3 runs 15 residues. Trimming cost V 4 bases and J 8 bases, with 15 bases left between them. Germline V lookup: CDR1 SGHAT, CDR2 FQNNGV. The CDR3 loop reads CASSSWTQEDSPLHF. DNA of the CDR3: TGTGCCAGCAGCTCGTGGACTCAGGAGGATTCACCCCTCCACTTT.

The rearrangement joins TRBV28 to TRBJ1-1; no reliable D call. Germline lookup yields CDR1 MDHEN and CDR2 SYDVKM. V gave up 4 bases and J gave up 6 bases, with 12 bases separating them. The CDR3 loop spans 13 amino acids. The CDR3 sequence is CASSSSDGAEAFF. Here the CDR3 DNA reads TGTGCCAGCAGTTCCTCGGACGGGGCTGAAGCTTTCTTT.

This chain links TRBV7-9 with TRBJ2-1; 14 nucleotides agree with TRBD2. Trimming took 3 bases from V and 9 from J; bases not matched to a gene: 4. The CDR3 length is 15 residues. CDR1 and CDR2 (germline): SEHNR, FQNEAQ (reference sequence). CDR3 coding DNA: TGTGCCAGCAGCTTCGGACTAGCGGGAGGCGGTGAGCAGTTCTTC. It is translated as CASSFGLAGGGEQFF.

The J gene is TRBJ2-5, the V gene TRBV28; the D call may be TRBD1 or TRBD2 (5 bases each). Trimming pared 2 bases from V and 5 bases from J, leaving 9 bases between. CDR3 length: 13 amino acids. The germline V gene encodes CDR1 MDHEN and CDR2 SYDVKM. The CDR3: CASSLEGYETQYF. In DNA form, the CDR3 reads TGTGCCAGCAGTTTAGAGGGGTACGAGACCCAGTACTTC.

In nucleotides, the CDR3 is TGTGCCATCAGTGAGGTGACACACTCCTACGAGCAGTACTTC. Amino acids: CAISEVTHSYEQYF. The rearrangement uses TRBV10-3 and TRBJ2-7; D gene unclear. The germline CDR1 and CDR2 sequences are ENHRY and SYGVKD. The germline V and J ends were trimmed by 2 bases and 0 bases, with 8 bases remaining between them. The length of the CDR3 is 14 residues.

The rearrangement links TRBV7-6 to TRBJ2-1, with D tentatively TRBD2 (5 bases). V was clipped by 2 bases and J by 2 bases, with 28 bases between them. The CDR3 totals 21 residues. The germline CDR1 and CDR2 sequences are SGHVS and FNYEAQ. The CDR3 sequence: CASSLWSPNERGRETYNEQFF. DNA for the CDR3: TGTGCCAGCAGCTTATGGAGTCCCAACGAGCGAGGGAGAGAAACCTACAATGAGCAGTTCTTC.